The 7 T cell receptor beta chains below were found in one sample sequenced in a study of cytomegalovirus exposure and HLA in healthy donors. Use of 60 Vbeta and 13 Jbeta primers characterized the PCR. Only in-frame clones appear in the TCRdb table, and some are missing; sequencing was by immunoSEQ multiplex PCR. The table shows approximately 150,000 clones, with 80% to 85% occurring only once. Input material: PBMCs. All receptors come from a human donor in good health.

The CDR3 loop reads CASSRLAGGTDTQYF. CDR3 sequence (DNA): TGCGCCAGCAGCCGACTAGCGGGGGGCACAGATACGCAGTATTTT. V and J are TRBV4-1 and TRBJ2-3; TRBD2 agrees at 12 bases. The CDR3 is made up of 15 amino acids. After removal of 4 bases from V and 1 base from J, the junction contained 0 bases not matched to a gene. From germline, CDR1 is MGHRA and CDR2 YSYEKL.

CDR3 DNA sequence: TGTGCCAGCAGTTACACCCCATCGGGATGGGCTGGCTACACCTTC. Protein product: CASSYTPSGWAGYTF. The J gene is TRBJ1-2, the V gene TRBV6-5, with unresolved D. The V and J ends lost 2 bases and 7 bases respectively, with 17 bases between them. The germline gives CDR1 MNHEY, CDR2 SVGAGI. CDR3 size: 15 residues.

About this clone itself: At one of its ends the junction is not consistent with the germline gene, which may arise from a read error. The CDR3 region is CASREGGGYEQYF. CDR3 nucleotides: TGTGCCAGCAGAGAAGGGGGGGGATACGAGCAGTACTTC. The chain is built from TRBV2 and TRBJ2-7; TRBD2 is a possible D gene (7 bases). The CDR3 contains 13 residues. The germline V gene has CDR1 SNHLY and CDR2 FYNNEI.

On this clone: Other nucleotide sequences in the sample specify the same CDR3. This chain uses TRBV5-1 with TRBJ2-7, with no clear D. The CDR3 has 15 residues. With 0 bases removed from V and 1 base from J, the gap between germline ends came to 11 bases. Germline CDR1 reads SGHRS; CDR2 reads YFSETQ. This CDR3 reads CASSLASPPSYEQYF. CDR3 sequence (DNA): TGCGCCAGCAGCTTGGCTAGTCCCCCGTCCTACGAGCAGTACTTC. Together with reference TRBV5-1 and TRBJ2-7, the CDR3 gives the full variable domain: KAGVTQTPRYLIKTRGQQVTLSCSPISGHRSVSWYQQTPGQGLQFLFEYFSETQRNKGNFPGRFSGRQFSNSRSEMNVSTLELGDSALYLCASSLASPPSYEQYFGPGTRLTVT.

The chain combines TRBV4-1 with TRBJ2-7; the D gene is possibly TRBD1 (5 bases). CDR1 MGHRA and CDR2 YSYEKL come from the germline V gene. The CDR3 is 14 residues long. V lost 2 bases to trimming and J lost 3 bases, with 11 bases between them. CDR3 DNA: TGCGCCAGCAGCCAACCCGGACACCTCTACGAGCAGTACTTC. Translating gives CASSQPGHLYEQYF.

The chain couples TRBV5-5 to TRBJ2-7; 8 bases are a match to TRBD1. Per the germline V gene, CDR1 is SGHKS and CDR2 is YYEKEE (reference sequence). V dropped 3 bases and J dropped 3; count of bases not matched to a gene: 8. This CDR3 region has 15 residues. CDR3 residues: CASSWSDRADYEQYF. CDR3 in DNA: TGTGCCAGCAGCTGGTCGGACAGGGCCGACTACGAGCAGTACTTC.

The chain links TRBV6-5 to TRBJ2-2, with 8 bases identical to TRBD2. This CDR3 contains 15 residues. Germline V gives CDR1 MNHEY, CDR2 SVGAGI. With V trimmed by 5 bases and J by 4 bases, 6 bases remained unmatched. The CDR3 protein is CASSPGTRGTGELFF. The DNA for the CDR3 is TGTGCCAGCAGTCCCGGGACTAGGGGCACCGGGGAGCTGTTTTTT.